The entry below describes one T cell receptor (beta chain). What this receptor recognizes is not known. The input lacks base qualities; no much larger clone sits a single base away. Counted from cysteine to phenylalanine, this CDR3 has 13 amino acids. Just CDR3 DNA is preserved here, 39 bases in frame from base 1. The junction shows trimming of 4 bases on V and 3 bases on J, plus 11 bases between the germline ends. CDR1 SGHRS and CDR2 YFSETQ were looked up in the germline V gene. The sample is drawn from a study of human T cells and chemical hapten exposure (dated by TCRdb to about 2021). In the study overall: For sensitization, 2% DPC in acetone was applied to a roughly 2 cm by roughly 2 cm area of upper inner arm skin. The libraries were sequenced as a pool, and the TCR yield per sample differed mostly because of small variations in library volumes within the pool. The mostly female patient cohort included alopecia areata with under or over 50% scalp involvement, alopecia totalis and alopecia universalis. For TCR sequencing, blood came from over 25 alopecia patients at anywhere from one to four time points (pre-sensitization, 2, 6 and 24 weeks). Patients additionally received weekly therapeutic DPC doses to the scalp throughout the roughly 26-week study period. Patch testing on the upper back used Finn chambers containing 0.01% DPC, with scoring done after 6 days according to International Contact Dermatitis Research Group standards. The study tracked peripheral blood TCR repertoire changes in vivo during primary and secondary sensitization to the hapten diphenylcyclopropenone (DPC) in alopecia patients. Blood was sampled from patients pre-sensitization (week 0) and at 2, 6 and about 24 weeks after DPC sensitization. Paper-wide results and their limitations: A positive correlation was found between the number of PT1 expanded TCRs and patch test score, with significance reached at thresholds 8, 16 and 32 but not 4. DPC sensitization did not change the number of TCRs with a frequency above 1 in 1000, and there was no evidence of changes in global repertoire structure. Compared with pre-sensitization or healthy control sets, expanded TCRs formed significantly more large CDR3 similarity clusters, which is consistent with antigen-driven responses. Repeated subsampling changed both the strength of the expansion versus patch-test correlation and the threshold at which that correlation became significant. All patients had alopecia, a presumed autoimmune disease, so their immune response might differ from that of healthy individuals.

The time point label on this specimen signifies: pre-sensitization, week 0. The sample's treatment or condition label, decoded: therapeutic diphenylcyclopropenone sensitization with weekly scalp DPC. At each patch-test visit, blood was drawn before the patch test was applied. Patients were considered eligible if aged 18 to 70, diagnosed with alopecia and deemed suitable for DPC therapy, and patients were excluded if pregnant. Unfractionated whole blood was collected in Tempus Blood RNA tubes, and total RNA was extracted from that blood. Library preparation used RACE. TCRdb records NextSeq 500 as the sequencer. Library preparation attached unique molecular identifiers to individual cDNA molecules for quantitative, reproducible TCR counting. For every blood RNA sample, sequencing covered both the TCR alpha and TCR beta chains. In the paper's pipeline: The median number of TCRs per sample was roughly 98,000, ranging from roughly 20,000 to 700,000. The Decombinator software suite was used to annotate V, J and CDR3 in the TCR reads. For PS versus PT1 abundance plots, all samples were subsampled to the same number of TCRs (28,000). TCRs were defined as expanded if absent before sensitization and observed at least eight times at the 2-week time point. The raw public reads went through TCRdb reprocessing: fastp at Q25, MiXCR clone calling, in-frame beta chains kept. Rows are unified per CDR3 protein, each entry keeping the most common DNA and genes. The V and J calls were determined by TCRdb, not by the authors. The sample table records about 110,000 distinct CDR3 sequences; approximately 12% of these occur just once. Of the sample, 1.6% falls within the top ten clones.

The rearranged segments are TRBV5-1 and TRBJ2-7, with no D gene named confidently. The TCR was taken from a woman between 45 and 60 years old with alopecia areata. Some clones in this sample may be carry-over from other donors' samples. The source was whole blood, collected in connection with sensitization to the hapten diphenylcyclopropenone (DPC). The sequenced DNA is TGCGCCAGCAGCCCCGACACCTTCTACGAGCAGTACTTC. Translated, it reads CASSPDTFYEQYF.